A selection of T cell receptor beta chains follows, all from one sample in a study of blood T cell repertoires in COVID-19. The protocol was immunoSEQ multiplex PCR, while the TCRdb copy is restricted to in-frame clones and leaves out a portion. This sample has under 150,000 clones; 70% to 90% occur once, and the top ten carry 3% to 3.5%. Material: peripheral blood. The receptors derive from a man in his forties with acute or convalescent COVID-19. Both conserved end residues are part of each CDR3. The D gene is left open where the match is weak. Clone size appears in some rows only: once, few, many, or a class for an expanded clone.

d_gene: .
v_gene: TRBV5-1
abundance: .
j_gene: TRBJ2-3
CDR3nt: TGCGCCAGCAGCTGGACTGGGGGCGCAGGCACAGATACGCAGTATTTT
CDR3aa: CASSWTGGAGTDTQYF

d_gene: TRBD1
v_gene: TRBV4-3
abundance: .
j_gene: TRBJ2-3
CDR3nt: TGCGCCAGCAGCCAAGAACAGGGGGAGGATACGCAGTATTTT
CDR3aa: CASSQEQGEDTQYF

d_gene: TRBD1
v_gene: TRBV19
abundance: .
j_gene: TRBJ1-3
CDR3nt: TGTGCCAGTAGTCCTGCCGGGACAGGGGGCCTTCTTGGGACTGGAAACACCATATATTTT
CDR3aa: CASSPAGTGGLLGTGNTIYF

d_gene: .
v_gene: TRBV11-3
abundance: once
j_gene: TRBJ2-7
CDR3nt: TGTGCCAGCAGCTTAGGGCCTCCCTACGAGCAGTACTTC
CDR3aa: CASSLGPPYEQYF

d_gene: .
v_gene: TRBV28
abundance: .
j_gene: TRBJ1-5
CDR3nt: TGTGCCAGTAGACAGACCAATCAGCCCCAGCATTTT
CDR3aa: CASRQTNQPQHF

d_gene: .
v_gene: TRBV30
abundance: .
j_gene: TRBJ1-2
CDR3nt: TGTGCCTGGAGAGGGCCAGGGTCTGATGGCTACACCTTC
CDR3aa: CAWRGPGSDGYTF

d_gene: .
v_gene: TRBV12-3/TRBV12-4
abundance: .
j_gene: TRBJ2-7
CDR3nt: TGTGCCAGCAGTTTCGACAGGATCTACGAGCAGTACTTC
CDR3aa: CASSFDRIYEQYF

d_gene: TRBD2
v_gene: TRBV6-4
abundance: many
j_gene: TRBJ2-1
CDR3nt: TGTGCCAGCAGCCTCGACGGGGGGGCGTCGTACAATGAGCAGTTCTTC
CDR3aa: CASSLDGGASYNEQFF

d_gene: .
v_gene: TRBV19
abundance: .
j_gene: TRBJ1-1
CDR3nt: TGTGCCAGTAGTAAACAGGTGAATTTGAACACTGAAGCTTTCTTT
CDR3aa: CASSKQVNLNTEAFF

d_gene: .
v_gene: TRBV6-5
abundance: .
j_gene: TRBJ2-4
CDR3nt: TGTGCCAGTTTCGCGGGGTCTGGTGTTCCGTACTTC
CDR3aa: CASFAGSGVPYF

d_gene: .
v_gene: TRBV28
abundance: .
j_gene: TRBJ1-2
CDR3nt: TGTGCCAGCAGTTCGAACAGAGTCTATGGCTACACCTTC
CDR3aa: CASSSNRVYGYTF

d_gene: TRBD1
v_gene: TRBV5-4
abundance: .
j_gene: TRBJ1-2
CDR3nt: TGTGCCAGCAGCTTGGCCAGGGGGATCCCTTATGGCTACACCTTC
CDR3aa: CASSLARGIPYGYTF

d_gene: .
v_gene: TRBV6-5
abundance: .
j_gene: TRBJ1-1
CDR3nt: TGTGCCAGCAGGGGGTACAGGGCCCTAGGGACTGAAGCTTTCTTT
CDR3aa: CASRGYRALGTEAFF

d_gene: TRBD1
v_gene: TRBV5-4
abundance: .
j_gene: TRBJ2-3
CDR3nt: TGTGCCAGCAGAATCGCCAGGGACAGGGACACAGATACGCAGTATTTT
CDR3aa: CASRIARDRDTDTQYF

d_gene: .
v_gene: TRBV10-2
abundance: .
j_gene: TRBJ1-5
CDR3nt: TGCGCCAGCAGTGAGGGGCAGGTTCAGCCCCAGCATTTT
CDR3aa: CASSEGQVQPQHF

d_gene: TRBD2
v_gene: TRBV4-1
abundance: .
j_gene: TRBJ2-1
CDR3nt: TGCGCCAGCAGCCAAGATAGGGCCCAGAGCGGGGGGGCCCGAGGCAATGAGCAGTTCTTC
CDR3aa: CASSQDRAQSGGARGNEQFF

d_gene: .
v_gene: TRBV5-1
abundance: .
j_gene: TRBJ2-1
CDR3nt: TGCGCCAGCAGGGTCGGCGGGTCTTCCTACAATGAGCAGTTCTTC
CDR3aa: CASRVGGSSYNEQFF

d_gene: TRBD2
v_gene: TRBV10-3
abundance: .
j_gene: TRBJ2-7
CDR3nt: TGTGCCAGTAAACCGGGACTAGCCGGGGACGAGCAGTACTTC
CDR3aa: CASKPGLAGDEQYF

d_gene: .
v_gene: TRBV7-2
abundance: once
j_gene: TRBJ2-3
CDR3nt: TGTGCCAGCAGCTTACGTCCAGGGAACACAGATACGCAGTATTTT
CDR3aa: CASSLRPGNTDTQYF

d_gene: TRBD1
v_gene: TRBV6-5
abundance: few
j_gene: TRBJ2-7
CDR3nt: TGTGCCAGCGGACAGGGGTCCTACGAGCAGTACTTC
CDR3aa: CASGQGSYEQYF

d_gene: TRBD1
v_gene: TRBV5-1
abundance: .
j_gene: TRBJ2-7
CDR3nt: TGCGCCAGCAGCTTTGGCCTCGGGACAGGGGAAAACGAGCAGTACTTC
CDR3aa: CASSFGLGTGENEQYF

d_gene: .
v_gene: TRBV7-3
abundance: .
j_gene: TRBJ2-3
CDR3nt: TGTGCCAGCAGCTTAAAAGTCGGGGTAGGGACTAGCACAGATACGCAGTATTTT
CDR3aa: CASSLKVGVGTSTDTQYF

d_gene: .
v_gene: TRBV6-1
abundance: .
j_gene: TRBJ1-2
CDR3nt: TGTGCCAGCAGTGAAGGGTCCACAGCAGTCTATGGCTACACCTTC
CDR3aa: CASSEGSTAVYGYTF

d_gene: .
v_gene: TRBV2
abundance: .
j_gene: TRBJ1-4
CDR3nt: TGTGCCAGCAGAGGACTCCTCGCAACTAATGAAAAACTGTTTTTT
CDR3aa: CASRGLLATNEKLFF

d_gene: TRBD1
v_gene: TRBV7-2
abundance: few
j_gene: TRBJ1-2
CDR3nt: TGTGCCAGCAGCGCGAAACAGGGGTCTGGCTACACCTTC
CDR3aa: CASSAKQGSGYTF

d_gene: TRBD2
v_gene: TRBV19
abundance: .
j_gene: TRBJ2-3
CDR3nt: TGTGCCAGTAGCGGGGGGGCACGAACAGATACGCAGTATTTT
CDR3aa: CASSGGARTDTQYF

d_gene: TRBD1
v_gene: TRBV11-3
abundance: .
j_gene: TRBJ1-5
CDR3nt: TGTGCCAGCAGCTTCCCTGGGACAGGGGGCCCGGGTAATCAGCCCCAGCATTTT
CDR3aa: CASSFPGTGGPGNQPQHF

d_gene: TRBD1
v_gene: TRBV5-1
abundance: few
j_gene: TRBJ1-1
CDR3nt: TGCGCCAGCAGCGTACAGGGGGGAAACACTGAAGCTTTCTTT
CDR3aa: CASSVQGGNTEAFF

d_gene: .
v_gene: TRBV5-4
abundance: .
j_gene: TRBJ1-2
CDR3nt: TGTGCCAGCAGCTTGGCTGCAGGGGCGGTCTATGGCTACACCTTC
CDR3aa: CASSLAAGAVYGYTF

d_gene: TRBD1
v_gene: TRBV9
abundance: .
j_gene: TRBJ2-2
CDR3nt: TGTGCCAGCAGCGGGGGACAGGGGGCGGACACCGGGGAGCTGTTTTTT
CDR3aa: CASSGGQGADTGELFF

d_gene: TRBD1
v_gene: TRBV4-1
abundance: .
j_gene: TRBJ1-5
CDR3nt: TGCGCCAGCAGCCAGAGGACAGGGGATAATCAGCCCCAGCATTTT
CDR3aa: CASSQRTGDNQPQHF

d_gene: TRBD2
v_gene: TRBV14
abundance: .
j_gene: TRBJ2-1
CDR3nt: TGTGCCAGCAGCCAGGGGCGGGGGGGCTATTGGGATGAGCAGTTCTTC
CDR3aa: CASSQGRGGYWDEQFF

d_gene: TRBD1
v_gene: TRBV7-3
abundance: .
j_gene: TRBJ2-1
CDR3nt: TGTGCCAGCAGCTTAATAGGGGGCGGCACCAATGAGCAGTTCTTC
CDR3aa: CASSLIGGGTNEQFF

d_gene: .
v_gene: TRBV9
abundance: .
j_gene: TRBJ2-5
CDR3nt: TGTGCCAGCAGCCAGGGGGGACAAGAGACCCAGTACTTC
CDR3aa: CASSQGGQETQYF

d_gene: .
v_gene: TRBV6-5
abundance: .
j_gene: TRBJ1-2
CDR3nt: TGTGCCAGCAGTTTCGTACGGGAAGAGGGCTACACCTTC
CDR3aa: CASSFVREEGYTF

d_gene: TRBD2
v_gene: TRBV5-1
abundance: few
j_gene: TRBJ2-3
CDR3nt: TGCGCCAGCAGCGAGACTAGCGGGGCCGCCACAGATACGCAGTATTTT
CDR3aa: CASSETSGAATDTQYF

d_gene: TRBD1
v_gene: TRBV2
abundance: .
j_gene: TRBJ1-2
CDR3nt: TGTGCCAGCGTCCCGGACAGGGGGTGGAATGGCTACACCTTC
CDR3aa: CASVPDRGWNGYTF

d_gene: .
v_gene: TRBV6-5
abundance: few
j_gene: TRBJ1-6
CDR3nt: TGTGCCAGCACCAGACTCTCCTATAATTCACCCCTCCACTTT
CDR3aa: CASTRLSYNSPLHF

d_gene: TRBD1
v_gene: TRBV23-1
abundance: .
j_gene: TRBJ1-1
CDR3nt: TGCGCCAGCAGTCAAGGGGGACAGGGCACTGAAGCTTTCTTT
CDR3aa: CASSQGGQGTEAFF

d_gene: TRBD1
v_gene: TRBV29-1
abundance: once
j_gene: TRBJ1-2
CDR3nt: TGCAGCGTTGAACGGTCAGGGGGATATGGCTACACCTTC
CDR3aa: CSVERSGGYGYTF

d_gene: .
v_gene: TRBV6-1
abundance: .
j_gene: TRBJ2-1
CDR3nt: TGTGCCAGCAGTGAAGGATCTCAGGAGGTAAATGAGCAGTTCTTC
CDR3aa: CASSEGSQEVNEQFF

d_gene: TRBD1
v_gene: TRBV20-1
abundance: few
j_gene: TRBJ2-5
CDR3nt: TGCAGTCTAGACAGGGTTGAGACCCAGTACTTC
CDR3aa: CSLDRVETQYF

d_gene: .
v_gene: TRBV13
abundance: once
j_gene: TRBJ2-1
CDR3nt: TGTGCCAGCAGCCCTGAGCGGGCCGATGAGCAGTTCTTC
CDR3aa: CASSPERADEQFF

d_gene: .
v_gene: TRBV27
abundance: .
j_gene: TRBJ2-2
CDR3nt: TGTGCCAGCAGCAGTTATGAGGGCCAATCGTCTAACACCGGGGAGCTGTTTTTT
CDR3aa: CASSSYEGQSSNTGELFF

d_gene: .
v_gene: TRBV6-2/TRBV6-3
abundance: .
j_gene: TRBJ2-7
CDR3nt: TGTGCCAGCAGTCGGGGGCTAGCGGTAACCTACGAGCAGTACTTC
CDR3aa: CASSRGLAVTYEQYF

d_gene: .
v_gene: TRBV14
abundance: .
j_gene: TRBJ2-6
CDR3nt: TGTGCCAGCAGCCAAGGCAGTGTGGTCTCTGGGGCCAACGTCCTGACTTTC
CDR3aa: CASSQGSVVSGANVLTF

d_gene: TRBD1
v_gene: TRBV12-3/TRBV12-4
abundance: .
j_gene: TRBJ1-1
CDR3nt: TGTGCCAGCAGCCGACAGGGGGCACCCGGAGCTTTCTTT
CDR3aa: CASSRQGAPGAFF

d_gene: .
v_gene: TRBV4-1
abundance: few
j_gene: TRBJ1-3
CDR3nt: TGCGCCAGCAGCCAGGGGACGGGAGTTATCGGAAACACCATATATTTT
CDR3aa: CASSQGTGVIGNTIYF

d_gene: .
v_gene: TRBV5-1
abundance: .
j_gene: TRBJ1-3
CDR3nt: TGCGCCAGCAGCTCCGGCCTGGGTGGAGACACCATATATTTT
CDR3aa: CASSSGLGGDTIYF

d_gene: .
v_gene: TRBV14
abundance: .
j_gene: TRBJ1-5
CDR3nt: TGTGCCAGCAGCCAAGGGTACAGAACCGATAGCAATCAGCCCCAGCATTTT
CDR3aa: CASSQGYRTDSNQPQHF

d_gene: .
v_gene: TRBV6-5
abundance: once
j_gene: TRBJ1-5
CDR3nt: TGTGCCAGCAGTTACTCTCAACTTTTCAATCAGCCCCAGCATTTT
CDR3aa: CASSYSQLFNQPQHF

d_gene: .
v_gene: TRBV5-3
abundance: .
j_gene: TRBJ1-1
CDR3nt: TGTGCCAGAAGCTCCGACCACAGGGCCCGATCCTCCACTGAAGCTTTCTTT
CDR3aa: CARSSDHRARSSTEAFF

d_gene: .
v_gene: TRBV19
abundance: .
j_gene: TRBJ1-5
CDR3nt: TGTGCCACAAAGACAGTTGGGAATCAGCCCCAGCATTTT
CDR3aa: CATKTVGNQPQHF

d_gene: .
v_gene: TRBV2
abundance: .
j_gene: TRBJ1-1
CDR3nt: TGTGCCAGCATCAGCCGGGAGAACACTGAAGCTTTCTTT
CDR3aa: CASISRENTEAFF

d_gene: .
v_gene: TRBV3-1/TRBV3-2
abundance: once
j_gene: TRBJ1-1
CDR3nt: TGTGCCAGCAGCAACAGGGCCACTGAAGCTTTCTTT
CDR3aa: CASSNRATEAFF

d_gene: TRBD2
v_gene: TRBV5-1
abundance: .
j_gene: TRBJ2-3
CDR3nt: TGCGCCAGCAGCTTCCCCATAGCGGGGGGGCCGGCAGATACGCAGTATTTT
CDR3aa: CASSFPIAGGPADTQYF

d_gene: .
v_gene: TRBV4-2
abundance: .
j_gene: TRBJ2-7
CDR3nt: TGTGCCAGCAGCCGACAGTTCTTCTCCTACGAGCAGTACTTC
CDR3aa: CASSRQFFSYEQYF

d_gene: .
v_gene: TRBV13
abundance: .
j_gene: TRBJ2-3
CDR3nt: TGTGCCAGCAGTACCACTAGCACAGATACGCAGTATTTT
CDR3aa: CASSTTSTDTQYF

d_gene: .
v_gene: TRBV7-3
abundance: .
j_gene: TRBJ2-3
CDR3nt: TGTGCCAGCAGCTTAACAGCGGGCACAGATACGCAGTATTTT
CDR3aa: CASSLTAGTDTQYF